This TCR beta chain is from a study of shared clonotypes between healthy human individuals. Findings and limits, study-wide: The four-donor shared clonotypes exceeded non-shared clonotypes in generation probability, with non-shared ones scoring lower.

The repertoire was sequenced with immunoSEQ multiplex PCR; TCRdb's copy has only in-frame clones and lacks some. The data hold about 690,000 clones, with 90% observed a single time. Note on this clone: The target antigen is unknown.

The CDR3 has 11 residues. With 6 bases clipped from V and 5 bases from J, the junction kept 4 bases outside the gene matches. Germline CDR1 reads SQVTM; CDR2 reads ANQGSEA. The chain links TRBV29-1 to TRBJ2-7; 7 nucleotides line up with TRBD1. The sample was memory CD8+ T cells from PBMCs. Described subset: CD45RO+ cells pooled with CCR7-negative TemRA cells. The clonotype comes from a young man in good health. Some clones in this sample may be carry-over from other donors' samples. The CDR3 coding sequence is TGCAGCGTATCACAGGGGAACGAGCAGTACTTC. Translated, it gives CSVSQGNEQYF.